The 8 T cell receptor beta chains reported below all come from one sample, sequenced in a study of blood T cell repertoires in COVID-19. The assay was immunoSEQ multiplex PCR, and TCRdb's table has in-frame clones only and misses some. The sample yields fewer than 150,000 clones, about 90% seen once. Sequenced: peripheral blood. The receptors were gathered from a woman in her fifties or sixties with COVID-19, enrolled during active disease.

This clone was found once. The V gene is TRBV7-2, the J gene TRBJ1-1; D is unclear. Trimming cost V 4 bases and J 4 bases, with 13 bases left between them. CDR1 and CDR2 (germline): SGHTA, FQGNSA. This CDR3 is 14 amino acids long. The CDR3 region is CASSYRSPSTEAFF. The CDR3 bases are TGTGCCAGCAGCTACCGGTCCCCGAGCACTGAAGCTTTCTTT.

The V gene is TRBV9, the J gene TRBJ2-2; 8 nucleotides line up with TRBD1. Germline assignment: CDR1 SGDLS and CDR2 YYNGEE. The length of the CDR3 is 15 residues. Trimming cost V 3 bases and J 5 bases; bases outside gene matches: 6. The CDR3 nucleotides are TGTGCCAGCAGCGGACAGGGGCGTGGGACCGGGGAGCTGTTTTTT. Amino acid sequence: CASSGQGRGTGELFF.

This chain links TRBV5-1 with TRBJ2-2; 9 bases are shared with TRBD1. V was clipped by 4 bases and J by 4 bases; unmatched bases: 2. The CDR3 contains 14 residues. The germline CDR1 and CDR2 sequences are SGHRS and YFSETQ. CDR3 region: CASSVTGGTGELFF. For the CDR3, the DNA is TGCGCCAGCAGCGTGACAGGGGGCACCGGGGAGCTGTTTTTT.

The chain carries TRBV7-2 and TRBJ2-1, with a possible D match to TRBD1 (5 bases). CDR1 is SGHTA, CDR2 FQGNSA, per germline. With 2 bases removed from V and 5 bases from J, the gap between germline ends came to 7 bases. The CDR3 is made up of 13 amino acids. The CDR3 loop is CASSLQGNNEQFF. As DNA, the CDR3 is TGTGCCAGCAGCTTACAGGGTAACAATGAGCAGTTCTTC.

The chain uses TRBV6-5 and TRBJ1-5, with D possibly TRBD1 on 6 matching bases. V shed 5 bases and J shed 7 bases, with 15 bases lying between them. This CDR3 has 14 amino acids. The germline gives CDR1 MNHEY, CDR2 SVGAGI. The CDR3: CASSRGGMGQPQHF. CDR3 nucleotide sequence: TGTGCCAGCAGTAGGGGGGGCATGGGGCAGCCCCAGCATTTT.

J is TRBJ2-5 and V is TRBV12-3 or TRBV12-4; no clear D. Deletions cut 2 bases from V and 1 base from J, with 5 bases between. The CDR3 loop spans 13 amino acids. CDR3 nucleotide sequence: TGTGCCAGCAGTTTATACAGCCAAGAGACCCAGTACTTC. Its translation: CASSLYSQETQYF.

The genes are TRBV6-5 and TRBJ1-4; D remains unclear. This CDR3 has 12 amino acids. The V gene's germline CDR1 is MNHEY and CDR2 SVGAGI. V was shortened by 0 bases and J by 10 bases, with 6 bases between the two germline ends. The CDR3 nucleotides are TGTGCCAGCAGTTACTCCAACGGAAAACTGTTTTTT. Its translation: CASSYSNGKLFF.

The rearrangement uses TRBV9 and TRBJ1-1, with a possible D match to TRBD1 (6 bases). The CDR3 totals 14 residues. The V and J ends lost 6 bases and 1 base respectively, with 13 bases between them. From germline, CDR1 is SGDLS and CDR2 YYNGEE. The DNA of the CDR3 is TGTGCCAGCAACCTAGAGGGACAGAACACTGAAGCTTTCTTT. The encoded protein is CASNLEGQNTEAFF.